The TCR beta chain described here comes from a study of naive and memory T cell subsets. General study findings and limits: Diversity fell and Gini index rose from naive through CM, EM, EMRA. Findings for naive and memory subsets could not be checked against ground truth.

CD4 T cells were positively selected, then CD8 T cells from the CD4-negative fraction. Both TRBC1 and TRBC2 were covered by a beta constant-region primer of two equimolar oligonucleotides. Four rounds of PCR amplified the ligated cDNA using nested alpha and beta constant-region primers plus SP2. MiXCR was run by TCRdb on the UMI-ligation and nested PCR reads, yielding one entry per CDR3 protein. The sample records about 120,000 distinct CDR3 sequences, around 35% being singletons. V trimming: 5 bases; J trimming: 0 bases; junction bases outside the gene matches: 13. Germline V lookup: CDR1 SGHDT, CDR2 YYEEEE. The CDR3 sequence is 19 residues long. A few counts support this clonotype. Its target is not known.

The sample comprised central memory CD4+ T cells from blood. V and J are TRBV5-6 and TRBJ2-2; 10 bases fit TRBD2. This receptor was obtained from a human donor in good health. The CDR3 DNA reads as TGTGCCAGCAGTTCGCTGGGGCTAGCGGGAGTGACGAACACCGGGGAGCTGTTTTTT. It codes for CASSSLGLAGVTNTGELFF.